This T cell receptor (beta chain) was identified in a study of OX40 agonist ivuxolimab in advanced cancers. Study-level background: At 0.01 to 10 mg/kg, ivuxolimab was administered intravenously to patients every 2 weeks.

Clones were sequenced by immunoSEQ multiplex PCR, and TCRdb holds only the in-frame ones, with some missing. The table lists around 140,000 clones, around nine tenths of them singletons. The CDR3 spans 13 residues. Germline values: CDR1 SNHLY, CDR2 FYNNEI. The V and J ends lost 7 bases and 1 base, in that order; junction bases with no gene match: 3. The TCR sequence derives from an adult with an advanced solid tumor such as melanoma, head and neck, liver or kidney cancer. The material sequenced was CD4+ or CD8+ T cells sorted from blood, taken in a trial of the OX40 agonist ivuxolimab. The gene calls are TRBV2 and TRBJ1-2; 7 nucleotides agree with TRBD1. The CDR3 loop is CASNRDSNYGYTF. The CDR3 region has the DNA TGTGCCAGCAATAGGGACAGTAACTATGGCTACACCTTC.